This entry lists 14 T cell receptor beta chains sequenced from one sample in a study of T cell clonality in common variable immunodeficiency. Measured with immunoSEQ multiplex PCR; TCRdb has only the in-frame clones, and not every one. The sample presents roughly 32,000 clones, none singletons. Study-wide results and caveats: In common variable immunodeficiency, TCR beta chains reportedly carried fewer deletions and N-nucleotide insertions.

The antigens for these receptors are not known. Sequenced: peripheral blood mononuclear cells. The origin of the receptors is a human donor with common variable immunodeficiency.

The CDR3 is CASTIRANKRDTQYF. The CDR3 DNA, read in part, is TGTGCCAGTACAATAAGGGCCAATAAACGGGATACG. V gene TRBV19 combines with J gene TRBJ2-3; unclear D gene. The read falls 3 residues short of the CDR3 end, and the missing part is taken from the germline J gene. Looked up from germline, CDR1 is LNHDA and CDR2 is SQIVND (reference sequence). This CDR3 has 15 residues. V was cut by 7 bases and J by 6 bases, with 20 bases left in between.

In this sample, this clone turned up many times. CDR3 DNA, as far as it was read: TGTGCCAGCAGCTTAGCCCCAGGGGTCAATGAAAAA. This encodes CASSLAPGVNEK. The whole CDR3 sequence reads CASSLAPGVNEKLFF. The rearrangement links TRBV7-2 to TRBJ1-4, with D possibly matching TRBD1 (6 bases). The sequenced fragment ends 3 residues before the CDR3 boundary, so the rest is inferred from the germline J gene. Trimming removed 0 bases at V and 5 bases at J, with 10 bases between. There are 15 residues in the CDR3. Germline CDR1 SGHTA, CDR2 FQGNSA.

As for this clone: The read ends 3 residues shy of where the CDR3 ends; the end is completed using the germline J gene. V gene TRBV20-1 combines with J gene TRBJ1-2, with TRBD1 matching 7 bases. The germline CDR1 and CDR2 sequences are DFQATT and SNEGSKA (reference sequence). CDR3 size: 13 residues. Incomplete CDR3 DNA: TGCAGTGCTAGGGGCCAGGGGGAGGAAGGC. Its translation is CSARGQGEEG. The whole CDR3 protein reads CSARGQGEEGYTF.

This clone was detected many times. The CDR3 extends 3 residues past the end of the read, so its final part is completed from the germline J gene. The J gene is TRBJ1-1, the V gene TRBV10-3; 10 bases align to TRBD1. From germline, CDR1 is ENHRY and CDR2 SYGVKD. CDR3 size: 18 residues. Trimming removed 6 bases from V and 3 bases from J; junction bases left unmatched: 16. The sequenced part of the CDR3 DNA is TGTGCCATCAGGCCGGGACAGGGGCTTTCCCTTCGGGACACTGAA. Translated: CAIRPGQGLSLRDTE. The CDR3 in its entirety is CAIRPGQGLSLRDTEAFF.

By frequency in the sample, this clone is medium-sized. The CDR3 end lies 3 residues beyond the end of the read and is filled in from the germline J gene. V and J are TRBV30 and TRBJ1-1; D remains unclear. Germline lookup yields CDR1 GTSNPN and CDR2 SVGIG (reference sequence). The length of the CDR3 is 11 residues. The V end lost 3 bases, the J end lost 4 bases, and 6 bases lay between the germline ends. CDR3 DNA, as far as it was read: TGTGCCTGGAGCCACGGCACTGAA. The encoded protein is CAWSHGTE. The CDR3 as a whole reads CAWSHGTEAFF.

A word on this clone: The read halts 3 residues ahead of the CDR3 end, with the missing end drawn from the germline J gene. The gene calls are TRBV7-9 and TRBJ1-2; D ambiguous. CDR1 SEHNR and CDR2 FQNEAQ come from the germline V gene (reference sequence). The CDR3 extends over 15 amino acids. The CDR3 is CASSSRDAGLRGYTF. CDR3 DNA, as far as it was read: TGTGCCAGCAGCTCCCGAGATGCGGGCCTCCGGGGC.

This clone was observed at least ten times. The DNA ends 3 residues before the CDR3 does, and the rest of the CDR3 is filled in from the germline J gene. The chain combines TRBV7-3 with TRBJ2-1; 12 bases align to TRBD2. Germline V gene data show CDR1 as SGHTA and CDR2 as FQGTGA. Trimming took 5 bases from V and 4 from J; bases not matched to a gene: 6. This CDR3 region has 16 residues. The CDR3 bases that were read are TGTGCCAGCAGCCCCGGACTAGCGGGGCCTTACAATGAG. Translated: CASSPGLAGPYNE. The whole CDR3 is CASSPGLAGPYNEQFF. The full variable domain, with the rest looked up from reference TRBV7-3 and TRBJ2-1, is GAGVSQTPSNKVTEKGKYVELRCDPISGHTALYWYRQSLGQGPEFLIYFQGTGAADDSGLPNDRFFAVRPEGSVSTLKIQRTERGDSAVYLCASSPGLAGPYNEQFFGPGTRLTVL.

There are many counts of this clone. The read terminates 3 residues before the CDR3 end, so the remaining end is supplied by the germline J gene. The V and J genes are TRBV20-1 and TRBJ2-7, with 7 bases identical to TRBD2. The CDR3 spans 14 residues. Per germline, CDR1 DFQATT and CDR2 SNEGSKA (reference sequence). Unmatched junction bases numbered 9, after V lost 4 bases and J lost 3 bases. The part of the CDR3 DNA that was read is TGCAGTGCTACCGCCTATGGGACTAACTACGAG. This codes for CSATAYGTNYE. In full, the CDR3 is CSATAYGTNYEQYF.

This clone has at least ten counts. The read ends 3 residues early relative to the CDR3; the germline J gene fills the gap. The V call is TRBV5-4, the J call TRBJ2-4; D uncertain. The V gene lost 5 bases and the J gene lost 6 bases, with 15 bases spanning the gap. The CDR3 loop spans 14 amino acids. Looked up from germline, CDR1 is SGHNT and CDR2 is YYREEE (reference sequence). The covered CDR3 bases are TGTGCCAGCAGTTCCGCCCACAATTCAAACATT. Translation: CASSSAHNSNI. The whole CDR3 reads CASSSAHNSNIQYF. Complete variable domain (other parts from reference TRBV5-4 and TRBJ2-4): ETGVTQSPTHLIKTRGQQVTLRCSSQSGHNTVSWYQQALGQGPQFIFQYYREEENGRGNFPPRFSGLQFPNYSSELNVNALELDDSALYLCASSSAHNSNIQYFGAGTRLSVL.

This clone was recorded many times. The read terminates 3 residues ahead of where the CDR3 ends, so the germline J gene completes it. The V call is TRBV28, the J call TRBJ2-7; D might be TRBD2 (6 bases). V lost 5 bases and J lost 6, with 17 bases in between. The CDR3 is 14 residues long. Germline lookup yields CDR1 MDHEN and CDR2 SYDVKM. CDR3 bases read: TGTGCCAGCAGTCGGGACTTCTCCGACGTCGAG. Translating gives CASSRDFSDVE. The full-length CDR3 reads as CASSRDFSDVEQYF.

This clone was observed at least ten times. The DNA ends 3 residues before the CDR3 does, and the rest of the CDR3 is filled in from the germline J gene. The V and J genes are TRBV11-2 and TRBJ2-4, with D maybe TRBD2 (6 bases). The CDR3 runs to 15 residues. Trimming stripped 0 bases from V and 7 bases from J, with 13 bases between. Germline lookup yields CDR1 SGHAT and CDR2 FQNNGV. Partial CDR3 DNA: TGTGCCAGCAGCTTAGAGTCTAGCGCCTTCAACATT. Translation: CASSLESSAFNI. The CDR3 reads in full as CASSLESSAFNIQYF.

This clone was observed a handful of times. The read terminates 3 residues ahead of where the CDR3 ends, so the germline J gene completes it. This chain joins TRBV6-1 and TRBJ1-1; possible D gene TRBD1, 6 bases. V lost 3 bases to trimming and J lost 2 bases, with 13 bases between them. The CDR3 extends over 15 amino acids. The germline V gene has CDR1 MNHNS and CDR2 SASEGT. CDR3 loop: CASSELLDSNTEAFF. Partial CDR3 DNA: TGTGCCAGCAGTGAGCTCTTGGACAGCAACACTGAA.

This clone was detected only a few times. Read coverage stops 3 residues before the CDR3 terminus; the germline J gene supplies the remainder. The chain joins TRBV7-6 to TRBJ2-3, with TRBD1 matching over 10 bases. The CDR3 consists of 15 residues. Trimming removed 2 bases from V and 3 bases from J; junction bases left unmatched: 2. CDR1 is SGHVS and CDR2 is FNYEAQ in the germline V gene. Incomplete CDR3 DNA: TGTGCCAGCAGCTTATGGACAGGGGGGACAGATACG. This encodes CASSLWTGGTDT. The whole CDR3 protein reads CASSLWTGGTDTQYF.

Worth noting for this clone: Read sequence stops 3 residues before the CDR3 end, and the germline J gene provides the missing end. The V and J genes are TRBV30 and TRBJ1-2, with 10 bases aligning to TRBD1. The CDR3 totals 13 residues. CDR1 is GTSNPN and CDR2 is SVGIG in the germline V gene (reference sequence). The CDR3 is CAFIAGTGVGYTF. The sequenced part of the CDR3 DNA is TGTGCCTTCATCGCCGGGACAGGGGTCGGC.